A selection of T cell receptor beta chains follows, all from one sample in a study of early T cells in non-severe SARS-CoV-2 infection. TCRdb passed the 5' RACE reads through MiXCR, listing each CDR3 protein once. The data hold more than 35,000 distinct CDR3 sequences, with 5.9% observed a single time. Sequenced input: whole blood. These receptors were taken from an adult who was a healthcare worker with PCR-confirmed SARS-CoV-2 infection or an uninfected control (not recorded which). The CDR3 runs from the conserved cysteine through the conserved F or W. D genes are given only for firm matches. Some rows mark clone size as missing; the rest say once, few, many or name a class of expanded clone.

TRBD2	TRBV3-1	TRBJ2-1	-	TGTGCCAGCAGCCAAGACGGCGGGAGGGCCCTCTATGAGCAGTTCTTC	CASSQDGGRALYEQFF
-	TRBV10-3	TRBJ2-4	many	TGTGCCATCAGTGAGTCGAGGACGGATCGCGGAGCCAAAAACATTCAGTACTTC	CAISESRTDRGAKNIQYF
-	TRBV19	TRBJ2-5	few	TGTGCCAGTAGTCCTGCGGGGCTCCGTGAGACCCAGTACTTC	CASSPAGLRETQYF
-	TRBV11-2	TRBJ1-2	many	TGTGCCAGCAGCTTAGCCGGGGCTGGCTACACCTTC	CASSLAGAGYTF
TRBD2	TRBV6-4	TRBJ2-1	many	TGTGCCAGCACCGACGGGGCGGGAGGGCCGGATGAGCAGTTCTTC	CASTDGAGGPDEQFF
TRBD1	TRBV11-2	TRBJ2-7	-	TGTGCCAGCAGCTCCGCCGAGTGGGACAGGTTCCACGAGCAGTACTTC	CASSSAEWDRFHEQYF
TRBD2	TRBV6-1	TRBJ2-2	many	TGTGCCAGCAGTCTCTGGACTAGCGGGATCACCGGGGAGCTGTTTTTT	CASSLWTSGITGELFF
-	TRBV27	TRBJ2-3	many	TGTGCCAGCAGTTGGGGCCTAGCCGGCACAGATACGCAGTATTTT	CASSWGLAGTDTQYF
-	TRBV6-4	TRBJ2-2	-	TGTGCCAGCAGTGAGGGGGCCACCGGGGAGCTGTTTTTT	CASSEGATGELFF
TRBD2	TRBV11-2	TRBJ2-5	-	TGTGCCAGCAGCGTCGGGGGAGGACTAGCGGGAGGCTCCGGTGGAGGGACCCAGTACTTC	CASSVGGGLAGGSGGGTQYF
-	TRBV5-1	TRBJ2-5	-	TGCGCCAGCAGCTTGGTGGCGGTAGAGACCCAGTACTTC	CASSLVAVETQYF
-	TRBV2	TRBJ1-5	many	TGTGCCAGCGCCTCTGGAGGGTTGGTGACCCAGCATTTT	CASASGGLVTQHF
TRBD1	TRBV10-3	TRBJ2-5	-	TGTGCCATCAGTGAAAGGGACAGGGGGCACGAGACCCAGTACTTC	CAISERDRGHETQYF
-	TRBV28	TRBJ1-5	many	TGTGCCAGCAGTTTAGACAGATACAATCAGCCCCAGCATTTT	CASSLDRYNQPQHF
-	TRBV27	TRBJ2-7	many	TGTGCCAGCAGTTTTAAGACTGGTTACGAGCAGTACTTC	CASSFKTGYEQYF
-	TRBV6-1	TRBJ2-3	many	TGTGCCGGACGAAGGGACACAGATACGCAGTATTTT	CAGRRDTDTQYF
TRBD2	TRBV10-3	TRBJ2-3	many	TGTGCCATCGGGACTAGCGGGAGTCTTACAGATACGCAGTATTTT	CAIGTSGSLTDTQYF
-	TRBV20-1	TRBJ2-1	many	TGCAGTGCTAGAGTGGGGGCCACCTACAATGAGCAGTTCTTC	CSARVGATYNEQFF
-	TRBV11-1	TRBJ2-5	-	TGTGCCAGCAGCTTAAGCCGGGAAGAGACCCAGTACTTC	CASSLSREETQYF
-	TRBV4-1	TRBJ1-5	many	TGCGCCAGCAGCCAAGTTGGCACGACCAATCAGCCCCAGCATTTT	CASSQVGTTNQPQHF
-	TRBV20-1	TRBJ1-4	many	TGCAGTGCTAGTCAAGGAACTAATGAAAAACTGTTTTTT	CSASQGTNEKLFF
-	TRBV29-1	TRBJ2-5	many	TGCAGCGTTGCCAGGGAGTACCAAGAGACCCAGTACTTC	CSVAREYQETQYF
TRBD2	TRBV6-5	TRBJ2-7	many	TGTGCCAGCAGCGAAGGGACTAGCTACGAGCAGTACTTC	CASSEGTSYEQYF
TRBD1	TRBV23-1	TRBJ2-3	few	TGCGCCAGCAGTCCAGGGGGCCGTACGCAGTATTTT	CASSPGGRTQYF
-	TRBV10-3	TRBJ2-7	many	TGTGCCACCTTGGGGTCGGGGGAGCAGTACTTC	CATLGSGEQYF
TRBD2	TRBV28	TRBJ2-3	many	TGTGCCAGCCCCTCTAGCGGAACCACAGATACGCAGTATTTT	CASPSSGTTDTQYF
-	TRBV20-1	TRBJ1-5	many	TGCAGTGCTAGTCCTATCAGGGCAGAGGGCAATCAGCCCCAGCATTTT	CSASPIRAEGNQPQHF
-	TRBV11-2	TRBJ2-7	-	TGTGCCAGCAGCATTCTGACGGATTACGAGCAGTACTTC	CASSILTDYEQYF
-	TRBV19	TRBJ2-1	many	TGTGCCAGTAGTATTGCGGCGGAGCAGTTCTTC	CASSIAAEQFF
-	TRBV20-1	TRBJ2-7	many	TGCAGTGCCGGCACTAGCTACGAGCAGTACTTC	CSAGTSYEQYF
-	TRBV20-1	TRBJ2-5	many	TGCAGTGCTAGTCCAGGGGAGACCCAGTACTTC	CSASPGETQYF
TRBD2	TRBV2	TRBJ2-5	-	TGTGCCAGCAGTGGGATTCTTACAGAAAGGACTAGCGGGATCGAGACCCAGTACTTC	CASSGILTERTSGIETQYF
-	TRBV4-1	TRBJ2-7	many	TGCGCCAGCAGCCAAGGGGACTTCCGAACCTACGAGCAGTACTTC	CASSQGDFRTYEQYF
-	TRBV7-9	TRBJ2-7	few	TGTGCCAGCAGCTTAGGGTCAATCTCCTACGAGCAGTACTTC	CASSLGSISYEQYF
-	TRBV7-9	TRBJ2-3	many	TGTGCCAGCAGCTTAGCAGGCCGCGGGAACAACCAAAGGGTAGATACGCAGTATTTT	CASSLAGRGNNQRVDTQYF
TRBD2	TRBV5-1	TRBJ2-5	many	TGCGCCAGCAGGGGGACTAGCCAAGAGACCCAGTACTTC	CASRGTSQETQYF
-	TRBV29-1	TRBJ1-2	-	TGCAGCGTTGATTTCACAGGGAAGGATGGCTACACCTTC	CSVDFTGKDGYTF
TRBD2	TRBV10-3	TRBJ2-5	many	TGTGCCATCAGTGAGAGCGGGAGGGAAGAGACCCAGTACTTC	CAISESGREETQYF
-	TRBV6-1	TRBJ2-2	many	TGTGCCAGCAGGTTTTCGTTCGGGGTTTCCGGGGAGCTGTTTTTT	CASRFSFGVSGELFF
TRBD2	TRBV20-1	TRBJ2-7	-	TGCAGTGCTAATCCGTTGGGACGAGCGGGAGCTAACGAGCAGTACTTC	CSANPLGRAGANEQYF
-	TRBV11-2	TRBJ1-5	few	TGTGCCAGCAGCTTAGATCGGTTTGGTCAGCCCCAGCATTTT	CASSLDRFGQPQHF
TRBD2	TRBV7-2	TRBJ2-7	many	TGTGCCAGCAGCTTAGAGGGGCGGGAGCACGAGCAGTACTTC	CASSLEGREHEQYF
-	TRBV20-1	TRBJ2-2	medium-sized	TGCAGTGCTAGGAAGGGGAGTACCGGGGAGCTGTTTTTT	CSARKGSTGELFF
-	TRBV30	TRBJ1-2	many	TGTGCCTGGAGTGAGGAGGCTGCCTCGCATGGCTACACCTTC	CAWSEEAASHGYTF
-	TRBV11-2	TRBJ2-1	many	TGTGCCAGCAGTTCAATAAGAAGGACGGGACACGCCTACAATGAGCAGTTCTTC	CASSSIRRTGHAYNEQFF
-	TRBV29-1	TRBJ2-3	many	TGCAGCGTTGATCGGGCAGATACGCAGTATTTT	CSVDRADTQYF
-	TRBV12-3/TRBV12-4	TRBJ2-3	-	TGTGCCAGCAGACGGACCGGGTACGATACGCAGTATTTT	CASRRTGYDTQYF
-	TRBV24-1	TRBJ2-1	many	TGTGCCACCATGGGACAAAACAATGAGCAGTTCTTC	CATMGQNNEQFF
TRBD2	TRBV6-6	TRBJ2-2	-	TGTGCTCTAAGCGGGAAAAACACCGGGGAGCTGTTTTTT	CALSGKNTGELFF
-	TRBV30	TRBJ1-5	many	TGTGCCTGGAGTGTGACGGCAGGGTCAGAGCAGCCCCAGCATTTT	CAWSVTAGSEQPQHF
-	TRBV25-1	TRBJ1-1	many	TGTGCCAGCGGACTCGAGTCGCACACTGAAGCTTTCTTT	CASGLESHTEAFF
-	TRBV5-6	TRBJ1-4	many	TGTGCCAGCAGCTTGGGGACGCAGGCCCAAGGCGAAAAACTGTTTTTT	CASSLGTQAQGEKLFF
-	TRBV29-1	TRBJ2-7	many	TGCAGCGTTGTTCGGGGGCTCGGCGAGCAGTACTTC	CSVVRGLGEQYF
TRBD2	TRBV3-1	TRBJ2-3	-	TGTGCCAGCAGCCCTGTGCTAGCGGGAACAGATACGCAGTATTTT	CASSPVLAGTDTQYF